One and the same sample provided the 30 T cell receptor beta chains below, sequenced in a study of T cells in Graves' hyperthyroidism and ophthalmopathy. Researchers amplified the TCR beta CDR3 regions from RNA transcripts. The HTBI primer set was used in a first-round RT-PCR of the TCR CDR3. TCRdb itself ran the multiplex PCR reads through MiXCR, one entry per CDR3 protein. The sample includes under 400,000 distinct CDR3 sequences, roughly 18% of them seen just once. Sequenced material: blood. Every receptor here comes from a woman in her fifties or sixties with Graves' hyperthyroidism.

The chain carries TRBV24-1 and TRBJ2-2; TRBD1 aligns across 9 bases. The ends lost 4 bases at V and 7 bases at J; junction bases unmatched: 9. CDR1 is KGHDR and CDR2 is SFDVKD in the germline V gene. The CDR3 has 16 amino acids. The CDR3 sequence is CATSDPGTGMGGELFF. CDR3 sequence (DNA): TGTGCCACCAGTGACCCCGGGACAGGGATGGGCGGGGAGCTGTTTTTT.

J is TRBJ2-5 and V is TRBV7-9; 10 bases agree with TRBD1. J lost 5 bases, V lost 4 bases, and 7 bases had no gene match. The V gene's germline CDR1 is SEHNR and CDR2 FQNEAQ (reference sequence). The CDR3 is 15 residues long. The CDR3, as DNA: TGTGCCAGCAGCTCCGGGACAGGGGTTTTGGAGACCCAGTACTTC. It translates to CASSSGTGVLETQYF.

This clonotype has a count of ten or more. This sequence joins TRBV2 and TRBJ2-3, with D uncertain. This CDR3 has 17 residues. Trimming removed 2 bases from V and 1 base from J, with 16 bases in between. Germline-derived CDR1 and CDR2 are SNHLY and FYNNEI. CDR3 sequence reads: CASSELGKFAGTDTQYF. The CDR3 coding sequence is TGTGCCAGCAGTGAATTGGGGAAATTTGCCGGCACAGATACGCAGTATTTT.

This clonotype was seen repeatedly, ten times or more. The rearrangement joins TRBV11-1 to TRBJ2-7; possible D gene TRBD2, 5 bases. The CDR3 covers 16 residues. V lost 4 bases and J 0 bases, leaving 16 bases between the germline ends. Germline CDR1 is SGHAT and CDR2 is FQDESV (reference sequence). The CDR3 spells CASSSPLARSSYEQYF. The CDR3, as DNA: TGTGCCAGCAGCTCCCCCTTAGCGAGGAGCTCCTACGAGCAGTACTTC.

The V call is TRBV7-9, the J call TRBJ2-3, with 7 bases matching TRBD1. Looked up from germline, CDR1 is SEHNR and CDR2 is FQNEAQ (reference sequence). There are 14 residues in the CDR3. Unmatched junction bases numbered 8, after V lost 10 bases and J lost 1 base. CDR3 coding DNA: TGTGCCACCACGTACCAGGGGGGCACAGATACGCAGTATTTT. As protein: CATTYQGGTDTQYF.

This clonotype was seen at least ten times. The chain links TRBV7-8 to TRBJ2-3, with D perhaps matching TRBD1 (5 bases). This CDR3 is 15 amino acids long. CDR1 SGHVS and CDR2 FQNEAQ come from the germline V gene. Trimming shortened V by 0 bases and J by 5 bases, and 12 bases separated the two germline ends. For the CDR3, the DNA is TGTGCCAGCAGCTTAGCGCTCAGGGTTGGAGATACGCAGTATTTT. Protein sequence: CASSLALRVGDTQYF.

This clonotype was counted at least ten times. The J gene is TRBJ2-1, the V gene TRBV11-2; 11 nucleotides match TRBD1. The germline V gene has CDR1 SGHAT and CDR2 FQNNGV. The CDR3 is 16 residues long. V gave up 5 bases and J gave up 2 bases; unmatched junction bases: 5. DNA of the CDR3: TGTGCCAGCAGCCAACTGGGACAGGGGGCCTACAATGAGCAGTTCTTC. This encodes CASSQLGQGAYNEQFF.

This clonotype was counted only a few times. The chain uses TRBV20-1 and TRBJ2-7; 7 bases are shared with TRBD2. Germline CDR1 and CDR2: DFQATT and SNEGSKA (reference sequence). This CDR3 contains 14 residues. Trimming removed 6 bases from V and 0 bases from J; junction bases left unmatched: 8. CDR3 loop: CSATTSRSSYEQYV. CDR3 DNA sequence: TGCAGTGCGACGACTAGCCGGAGCTCCTACGAGCAGTACGTC.

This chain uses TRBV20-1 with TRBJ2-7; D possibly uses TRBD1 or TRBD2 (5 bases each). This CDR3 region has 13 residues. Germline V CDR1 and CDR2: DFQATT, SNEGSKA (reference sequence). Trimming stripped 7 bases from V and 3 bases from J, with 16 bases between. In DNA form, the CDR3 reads TGCAGTGGCACCGGGACGCACGACTACGAGCAGTACTTC. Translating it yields CSGTGTHDYEQYF.

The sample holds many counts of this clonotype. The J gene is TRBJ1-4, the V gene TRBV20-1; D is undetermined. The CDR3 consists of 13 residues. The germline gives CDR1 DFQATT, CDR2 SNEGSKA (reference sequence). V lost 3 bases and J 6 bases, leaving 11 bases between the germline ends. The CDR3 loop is CSASGEADEKLFF. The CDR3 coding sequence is TGCAGTGCTAGCGGGGAAGCAGATGAAAAACTGTTTTTT.

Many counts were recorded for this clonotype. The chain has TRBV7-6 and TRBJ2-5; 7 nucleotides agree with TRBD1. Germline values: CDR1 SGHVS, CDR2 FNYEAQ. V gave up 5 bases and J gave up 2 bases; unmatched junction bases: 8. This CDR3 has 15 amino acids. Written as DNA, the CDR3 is TGTGCCAGCAGCCGCTTGTCGACAGGGCAAGAGACCCAGTACTTC. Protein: CASSRLSTGQETQYF.

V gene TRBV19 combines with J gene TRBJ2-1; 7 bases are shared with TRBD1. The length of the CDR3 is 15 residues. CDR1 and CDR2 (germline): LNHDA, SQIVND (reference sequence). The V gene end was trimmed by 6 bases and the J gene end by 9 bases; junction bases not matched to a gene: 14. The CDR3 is CASRRGDRYLSEQFF. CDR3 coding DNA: TGTGCCAGTAGGAGAGGGGACAGATACCTGAGTGAGCAGTTCTTC. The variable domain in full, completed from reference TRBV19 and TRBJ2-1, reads DGGITQSPKYLFRKEGQNVTLSCEQNLNHDAMYWYRQDPGQGLRLIYYSQIVNDFQKGDIAEGYSVSREKKESFPLTVTSAQKNPTAFYLCASRRGDRYLSEQFFGPGTRLTVL.

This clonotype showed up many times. The CDR3: CASSPQGEGYTF. DNA of the CDR3: TGTGCCAGCAGTCCACAGGGGGAGGGCTACACCTTC. The J gene is TRBJ1-2, the V gene TRBV28; 8 positions match TRBD1. Looked up from germline, CDR1 is MDHEN and CDR2 is SYDVKM. Germline trimming cut 5 bases from V and 8 bases from J; bases unmatched to any gene: 4. This CDR3 has 12 amino acids.

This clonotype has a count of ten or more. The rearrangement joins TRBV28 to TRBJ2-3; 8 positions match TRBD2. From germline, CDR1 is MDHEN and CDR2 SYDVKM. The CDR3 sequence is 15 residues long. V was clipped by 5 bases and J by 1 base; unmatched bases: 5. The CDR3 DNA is TGTGCCAGCAGTCCGACTAGCGATGGCACAGATACGCAGTATTTT. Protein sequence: CASSPTSDGTDTQYF.

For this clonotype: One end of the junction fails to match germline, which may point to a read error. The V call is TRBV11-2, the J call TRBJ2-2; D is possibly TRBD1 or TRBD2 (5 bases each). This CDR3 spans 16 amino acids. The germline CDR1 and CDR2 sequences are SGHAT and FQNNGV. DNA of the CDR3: TGTGCCAGCAGCTTAGATGTGGCAGGGAATACCGGGGAGCTGTCTTTT. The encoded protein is CASSLDVAGNTGELSF. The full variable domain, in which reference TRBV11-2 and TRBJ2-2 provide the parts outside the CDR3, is EAGVAQSPRYKIIEKRQSVAFWCNPISGHATLYWYQQILGQGPKLLIQFQNNGVVDDSQLPKDRFSAERLKGVDSTLKIQPAKLEDSAVYLCASSLDVAGNTGELSFGEGSRLTVL.

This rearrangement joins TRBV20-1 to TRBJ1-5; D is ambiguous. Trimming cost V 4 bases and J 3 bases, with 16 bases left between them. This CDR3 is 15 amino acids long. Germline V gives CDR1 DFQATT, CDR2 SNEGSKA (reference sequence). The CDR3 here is CSATPSISSNQPQHF. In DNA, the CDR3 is TGCAGTGCTACCCCCTCAATCTCCTCCAATCAGCCCCAGCATTTT.

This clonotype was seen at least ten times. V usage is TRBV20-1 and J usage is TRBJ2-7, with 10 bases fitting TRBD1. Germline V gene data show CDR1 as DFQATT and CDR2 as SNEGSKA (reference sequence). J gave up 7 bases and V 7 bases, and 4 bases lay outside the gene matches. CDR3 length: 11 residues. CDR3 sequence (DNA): TGCAGTGGACAGGGGGCGCAAGAGCAGTACTTC. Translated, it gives CSGQGAQEQYF.

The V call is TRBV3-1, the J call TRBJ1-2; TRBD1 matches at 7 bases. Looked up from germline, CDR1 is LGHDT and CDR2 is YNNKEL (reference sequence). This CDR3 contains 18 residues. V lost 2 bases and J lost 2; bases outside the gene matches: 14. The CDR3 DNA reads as TGTGCCAGCAGCCAACTCAGGGGCCAGGGACAGCGCAACTATGGCTACACCTTC. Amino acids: CASSQLRGQGQRNYGYTF.

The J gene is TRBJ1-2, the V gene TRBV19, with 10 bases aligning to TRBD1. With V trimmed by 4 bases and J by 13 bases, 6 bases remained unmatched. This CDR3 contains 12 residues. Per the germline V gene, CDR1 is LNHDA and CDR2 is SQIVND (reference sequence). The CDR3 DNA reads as TGTGCCAGTAGTAACGACAGGGGGCGCAGCACCTTC. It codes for CASSNDRGRSTF.

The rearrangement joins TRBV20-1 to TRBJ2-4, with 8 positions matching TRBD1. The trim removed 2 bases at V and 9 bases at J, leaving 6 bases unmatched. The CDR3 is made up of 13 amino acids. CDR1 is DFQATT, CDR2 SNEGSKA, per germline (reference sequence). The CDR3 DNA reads TGCAGTGCTAGAAAGGACAGGGTGGGCATTCAGTACTTC. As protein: CSARKDRVGIQYF.

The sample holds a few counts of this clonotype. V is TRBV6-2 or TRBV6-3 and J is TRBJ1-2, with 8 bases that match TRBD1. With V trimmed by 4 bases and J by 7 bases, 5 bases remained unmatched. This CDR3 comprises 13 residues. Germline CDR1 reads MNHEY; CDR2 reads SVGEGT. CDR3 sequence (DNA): TGTGCCAGCAGTTCCAGGGGGCTTTTTGGCTACACCTTC. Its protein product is CASSSRGLFGYTF.

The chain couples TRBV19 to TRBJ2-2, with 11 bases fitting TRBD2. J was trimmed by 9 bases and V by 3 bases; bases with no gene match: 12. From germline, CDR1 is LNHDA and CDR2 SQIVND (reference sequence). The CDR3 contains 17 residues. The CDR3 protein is CASSIDLAGGQGRELFF. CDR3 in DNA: TGTGCCAGTAGTATCGATCTAGCGGGGGGCCAGGGCCGGGAGCTGTTTTTT.

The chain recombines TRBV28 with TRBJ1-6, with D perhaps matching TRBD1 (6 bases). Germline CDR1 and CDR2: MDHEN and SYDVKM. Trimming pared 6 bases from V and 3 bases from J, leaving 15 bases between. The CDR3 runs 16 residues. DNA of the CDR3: TGTGCCAGCAGGCTTGCCCGGGACAACTATAATTCACCCCTCCACTTT. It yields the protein CASRLARDNYNSPLHF. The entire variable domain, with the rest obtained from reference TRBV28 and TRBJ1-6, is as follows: DVKVTQSSRYLVKRTGEKVFLECVQDMDHENMFWYRQDPGLGLRLIYFSYDVKMKEKGDIPEGYSVSREKKERFSLILESASTNQTSMYLCASRLARDNYNSPLHFGNGTRLTVT.

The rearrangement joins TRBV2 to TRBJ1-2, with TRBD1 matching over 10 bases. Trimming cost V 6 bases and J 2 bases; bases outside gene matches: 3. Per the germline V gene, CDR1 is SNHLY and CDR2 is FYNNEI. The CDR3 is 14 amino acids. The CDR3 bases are TGTGCCAGCAGACTGGGACAGGGGAACTATGGCTACACCTTC. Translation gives CASRLGQGNYGYTF.

The CDR3 reads CASRPEGHYGYTF. CDR3 nucleotide sequence: TGTGCCAGCAGACCGGAGGGCCACTATGGCTACACCTTC. V is TRBV11-1 and J is TRBJ1-2; the D is unclear. Trimming shortened V by 6 bases and J by 3 bases, and 11 bases separated the two germline ends. Germline lookup yields CDR1 SGHAT and CDR2 FQDESV (reference sequence). CDR3 length equals 13 residues.

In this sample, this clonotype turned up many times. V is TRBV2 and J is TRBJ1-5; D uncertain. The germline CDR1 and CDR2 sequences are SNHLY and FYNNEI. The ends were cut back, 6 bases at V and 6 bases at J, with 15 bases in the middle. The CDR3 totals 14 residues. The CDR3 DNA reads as TGTGCCAGCAGCGATCGGAGCCCCCGTCAGCCCCAGCATTTT. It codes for CASSDRSPRQPQHF.

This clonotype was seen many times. The CDR3 region is CASRDTSGGPNEQFF. In DNA form, the CDR3 reads TGCGCCAGCAGGGATACTAGCGGGGGACCCAATGAGCAGTTCTTC. The V call is TRBV10-2, the J call TRBJ2-1; 11 bases line up with TRBD2. V shed 6 bases, J shed 6 bases, and the junction held 7 bases outside the gene matches. CDR1 and CDR2 from the germline V gene are WSHSY and SAAADI. This CDR3 has 15 residues.

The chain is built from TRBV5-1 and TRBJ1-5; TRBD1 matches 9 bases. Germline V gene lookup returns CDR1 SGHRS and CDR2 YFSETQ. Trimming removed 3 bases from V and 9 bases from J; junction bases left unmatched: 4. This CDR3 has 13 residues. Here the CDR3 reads CASSSGQGRPQHF. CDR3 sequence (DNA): TGCGCCAGCAGCTCCGGACAGGGGAGGCCCCAGCATTTT.

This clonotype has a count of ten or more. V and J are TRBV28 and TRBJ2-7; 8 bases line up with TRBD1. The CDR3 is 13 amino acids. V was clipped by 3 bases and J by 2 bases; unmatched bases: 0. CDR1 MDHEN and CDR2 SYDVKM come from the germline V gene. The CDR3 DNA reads TGTGCCAGCAGTTTGGACAGGGCCTACGAGCAGTACTTC. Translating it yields CASSLDRAYEQYF.

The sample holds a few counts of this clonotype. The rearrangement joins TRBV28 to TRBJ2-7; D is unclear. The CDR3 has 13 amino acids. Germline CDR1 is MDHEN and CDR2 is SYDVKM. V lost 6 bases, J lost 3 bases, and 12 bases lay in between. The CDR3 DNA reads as TGTGCCAGCAGCTTTAGTCCGTTCTACGAGCAGTACTTC. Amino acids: CASSFSPFYEQYF.